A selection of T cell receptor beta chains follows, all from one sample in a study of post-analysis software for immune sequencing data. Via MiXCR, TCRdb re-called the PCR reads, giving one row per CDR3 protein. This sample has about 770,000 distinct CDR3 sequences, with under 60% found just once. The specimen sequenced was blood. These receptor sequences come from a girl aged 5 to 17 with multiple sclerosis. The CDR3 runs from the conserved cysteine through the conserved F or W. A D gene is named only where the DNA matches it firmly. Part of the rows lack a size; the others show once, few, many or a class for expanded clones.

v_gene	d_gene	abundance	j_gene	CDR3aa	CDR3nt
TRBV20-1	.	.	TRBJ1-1	CSAISSVLTEAFF	TGCAGTGCCATCTCCTCGGTGTTGACTGAAGCTTTCTTT
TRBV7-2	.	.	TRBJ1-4	CASSLLRTTNEKLFF	TGTGCCAGCAGCCTTCTTCGGACAACTAATGAAAAACTGTTTTTT
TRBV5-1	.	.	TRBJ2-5	CASSSTEGFTRETQYF	TGCGCCAGCAGCTCGACAGAGGGATTCACTCGAGAGACCCAGTACTTC
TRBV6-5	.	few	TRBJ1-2	CASSYAVGVSGYTF	TGTGCCAGCAGTTACGCGGTCGGGGTGAGTGGCTACACCTTC
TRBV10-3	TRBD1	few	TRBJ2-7	CAISDGTGDEQYF	TGTGCCATCAGTGACGGGACAGGGGACGAGCAGTACTTC
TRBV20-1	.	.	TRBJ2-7	CSAAISSYEQYF	TGCAGTGCCGCTATCTCCTCGTACGAGCAGTACTTC
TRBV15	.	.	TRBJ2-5	CATSRVRVETQYF	TGTGCCACCAGCAGAGTGAGGGTAGAGACCCAGTACTTC
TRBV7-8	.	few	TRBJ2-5	CASSFGKGQGGRETQYF	TGTGCCAGCAGCTTCGGAAAGGGGCAGGGTGGTCGAGAGACCCAGTACTTC
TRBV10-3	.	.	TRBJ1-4	CAISGWGEKLFF	TGTGCCATCAGTGGGTGGGGTGAAAAACTGTTTTTT
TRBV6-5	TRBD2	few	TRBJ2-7	CASSGGDGSYEQYF	TGTGCCAGCAGTGGGGGGGACGGATCCTACGAGCAGTACTTC
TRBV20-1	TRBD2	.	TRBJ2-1	CSASGSRGSSYNEQFF	TGCAGTGCTAGTGGTTCCCGCGGGAGCTCCTACAATGAGCAGTTCTTC
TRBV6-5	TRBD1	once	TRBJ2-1	CASSYSDRFSYNEQFF	TGTGCCAGCAGTTACTCGGACAGGTTCTCCTACAATGAACAGTTCTTC
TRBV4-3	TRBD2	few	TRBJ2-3	CASSQDATSGSTDTQYF	TGCGCCAGCAGCCAAGATGCGACTAGCGGTAGCACAGATACGCAGTATTTT
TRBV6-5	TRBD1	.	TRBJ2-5	CASSDSTGIGETQYF	TGTGCCAGCAGTGACTCGACAGGGATTGGGGAGACCCAGTACTTC
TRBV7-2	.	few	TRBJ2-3	CASSLEADLSTDTQYF	TGTGCCAGCAGCTTAGAGGCGGACCTGAGCACAGATACGCAGTATTTT
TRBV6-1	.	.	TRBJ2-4	CASRERGGGNIQYF	TGTGCCAGCAGGGAAAGGGGTGGTGGAAACATTCAGTACTTC
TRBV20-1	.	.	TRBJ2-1	CSARQGPTYNEQFF	TGCAGTGCCAGGCAGGGGCCGACCTACAATGAGCAGTTCTTC
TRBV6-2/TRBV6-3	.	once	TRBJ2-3	CASAGAFGGTQYF	TGTGCCAGCGCGGGGGCATTTGGAGGTACGCAGTATTTT
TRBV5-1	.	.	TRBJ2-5	CASSTGEAYGQYF	TGCGCCAGCAGCACAGGGGAGGCCTACGGGCAGTACTTC
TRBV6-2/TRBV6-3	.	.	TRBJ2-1	CASSLLAGRRGNEQFF	TGTGCCAGCAGCCTGCTAGCTGGGAGGAGGGGCAATGAGCAGTTCTTC
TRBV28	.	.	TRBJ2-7	CASSRSGAPSPYEQYF	TGTGCCAGCAGCCGTAGCGGAGCCCCTTCCCCCTACGAGCAGTACTTC
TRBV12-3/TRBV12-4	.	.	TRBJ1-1	CASSYQASGLNTEAFF	TGTGCCAGCAGTTACCAGGCATCGGGCCTGAACACTGAAGCTTTCTTT
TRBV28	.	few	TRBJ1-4	CASSLSVQGTNEKLFF	TGTGCCAGCAGTTTGTCGGTACAGGGAACTAATGAAAAACTGTTTTTT
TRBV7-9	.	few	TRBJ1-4	CASSLDSTGEKLFF	TGTGCCAGCAGCTTAGATTCCACGGGGGAAAAACTGTTTTTT
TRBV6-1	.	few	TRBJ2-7	CASSSLPPGVPSYEQYF	TGTGCCAGCAGCTCCCTACCCCCAGGGGTTCCCTCCTACGAGCAGTACTTC
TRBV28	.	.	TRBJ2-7	CASSSNQGAGVGYEQYF	TGTGCCAGCAGTTCGAATCAGGGGGCGGGAGTAGGTTACGAGCAGTACTTC
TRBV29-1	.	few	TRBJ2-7	CSAIGRVAYEQYF	TGCAGCGCCATAGGGCGGGTCGCCTACGAGCAGTACTTC
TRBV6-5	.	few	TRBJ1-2	CASSPPSGPGGYTF	TGTGCCAGCAGCCCACCATCAGGGCCAGGTGGCTACACCTTC
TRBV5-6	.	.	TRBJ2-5	CASSLVVTLGNQETQYF	TGTGCCAGCAGCTTGGTGGTTACGTTAGGCAACCAAGAGACCCAGTACTTC
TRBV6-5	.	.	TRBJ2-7	CATRHSSDRSYEQYF	TGTGCCACCAGACACTCATCGGACCGCTCCTACGAGCAGTACTTC
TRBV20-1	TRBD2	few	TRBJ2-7	CSAAPWRGSYEQYF	TGCAGTGCCGCGCCGTGGCGGGGGTCCTACGAGCAGTACTTC
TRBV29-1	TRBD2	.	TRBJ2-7	CSVRSLGLGGSYEQYF	TGCAGCGTTCGATCCCTGGGACTAGGGGGGTCCTACGAGCAGTACTTC
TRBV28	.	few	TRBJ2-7	CASNSKGGPSYEQYF	TGTGCCAGCAATTCAAAAGGAGGCCCCTCCTACGAGCAGTACTTC
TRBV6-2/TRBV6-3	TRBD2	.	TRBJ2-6	CASSYDGLAGDHRSGANVLTF	TGTGCCAGCAGTTACGACGGACTAGCGGGTGATCACCGCTCTGGGGCCAACGTCCTGACTTTC
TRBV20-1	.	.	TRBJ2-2	CSAPRSPGTDTGELFF	TGCAGTGCTCCCCGCTCTCCGGGAACCGACACCGGGGAGCTGTTTTTT
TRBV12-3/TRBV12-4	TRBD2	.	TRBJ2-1	CASSLTSGGGEQFF	TGTGCCAGCAGTTTGACTAGCGGGGGAGGTGAGCAGTTCTTC
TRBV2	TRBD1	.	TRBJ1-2	CASSEFRGLGYTF	TGTGCCAGCAGTGAATTCAGGGGGCTTGGCTACACCTTC
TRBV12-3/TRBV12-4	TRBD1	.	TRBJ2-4	CASRLDRGNIQYF	TGTGCCAGCAGGTTAGACAGGGGAAACATTCAGTACTTC
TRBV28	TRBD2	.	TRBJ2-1	CASRPYGTSGLNEQFF	TGTGCCAGCAGACCTTACGGGACTAGCGGTCTCAATGAGCAGTTCTTC
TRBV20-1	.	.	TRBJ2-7	CSARASPGLSYEQYF	TGCAGTGCTAGAGCTTCCCCCGGCCTCTCCTACGAGCAGTACTTC
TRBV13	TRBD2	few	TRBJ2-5	CASSHPLSTSGTQETQYF	TGTGCCAGCAGCCATCCCCTCTCGACTAGCGGGACACAAGAGACCCAGTACTTC
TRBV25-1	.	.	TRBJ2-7	CASSALSGTPLEQYF	TGTGCCAGCAGTGCCCTATCCGGGACACCTCTGGAGCAGTACTTC
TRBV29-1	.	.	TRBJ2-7	CSVTLGYPTYEQYF	TGCAGCGTTACCTTAGGTTACCCCACCTACGAGCAGTACTTC
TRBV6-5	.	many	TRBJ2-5	CASSYKGTQYF	TGTGCCAGCAGTTACAAGGGGACCCAGTACTTC